The clone carrying this TCR beta chain was detected a few times. The data originate from a study of blood T cell repertoires in COVID-19. Across the study: COVID-19 samples from acute and convalescent phases originated in the United States, Italy and Spain.

Participants were placed into cohorts based on the clinical history they reported. Original methodology: By means of reference gene primer amplification, nucleated cell counts were estimated. Produced via immunoSEQ multiplex PCR; TCRdb's table is partial and in-frame only. V, J and clone size are those of that table, while D and trimming were read from the DNA. The sample holds roughly 190,000 clones, approximately 73% seen once. Germline V gene data show CDR1 as MGHRA and CDR2 as YSYEKL. The V end was cut by 2 bases, the J end by 5 bases, with 19 bases between. The CDR3 is 18 residues long. The chain recombines TRBV4-1 with TRBJ1-6, with D possibly being TRBD1 (5 bases). This receptor was identified in a woman aged 50 to 65 with acute COVID-19. Source material: PBMCs or T cells enriched from blood (not recorded which). Written as DNA, the CDR3 is TGCGCCAGCAGCCAAAACCCTATTGGTGGCAGGGATAATTCACCCCTCCACTTT. Its translation: CASSQNPIGGRDNSPLHF.